This TCR beta chain was captured by sequencing in a study of PD-L1 blockade in urothelial cancer. Turning to the study itself: Dosed intravenously at 1,200 mg every 3 weeks, atezolizumab was initiated by patients in the mid-2010s. Study results and caveats: Better survival was predicted when blood TCR clonality before treatment fell below the median.

Deletions cut 4 bases from V and 1 base from J, with 11 bases between. Germline V CDR1 and CDR2: SGHRS, YFSETQ. CDR3 size: 14 residues. This sample's time point: peripheral blood 6 weeks after treatment start. Concerning this clone itself: Its antigen is currently unknown.

Repertoires were generated with immunoSEQ multiplex PCR, while TCRdb's copy carries only in-frame clones and drops some. The table lists around 19,000 clones, about four fifths of them singletons. The rearrangement uses TRBV5-1 and TRBJ2-5; TRBD2 is a possible D gene (6 bases). Source: PBMCs, taken around atezolizumab (anti-PD-L1) treatment. The TCR originated in a man between 45 and 60 years old with urothelial cancer. DNA of the CDR3: TGCGCCAGCAGCACCGGAGCGGGCCAAGAGACCCAGTACTTC. Translating it yields CASSTGAGQETQYF.